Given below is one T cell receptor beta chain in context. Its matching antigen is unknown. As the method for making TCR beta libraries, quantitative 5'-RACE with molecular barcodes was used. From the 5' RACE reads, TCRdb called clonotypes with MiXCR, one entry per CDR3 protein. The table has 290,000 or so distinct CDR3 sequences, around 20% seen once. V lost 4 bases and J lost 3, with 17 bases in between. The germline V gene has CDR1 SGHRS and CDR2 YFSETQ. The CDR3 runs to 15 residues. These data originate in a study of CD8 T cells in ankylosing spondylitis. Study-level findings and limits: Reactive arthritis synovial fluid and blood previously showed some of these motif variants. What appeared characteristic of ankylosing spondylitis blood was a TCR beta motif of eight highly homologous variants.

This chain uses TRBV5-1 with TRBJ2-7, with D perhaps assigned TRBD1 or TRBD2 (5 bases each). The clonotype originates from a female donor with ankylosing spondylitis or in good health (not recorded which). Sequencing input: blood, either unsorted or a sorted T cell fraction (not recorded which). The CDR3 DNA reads TGCGCCAGCAGCCCTGAGGGGTCTCGCCTCTACGAGCAGTACTTC. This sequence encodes CASSPEGSRLYEQYF.